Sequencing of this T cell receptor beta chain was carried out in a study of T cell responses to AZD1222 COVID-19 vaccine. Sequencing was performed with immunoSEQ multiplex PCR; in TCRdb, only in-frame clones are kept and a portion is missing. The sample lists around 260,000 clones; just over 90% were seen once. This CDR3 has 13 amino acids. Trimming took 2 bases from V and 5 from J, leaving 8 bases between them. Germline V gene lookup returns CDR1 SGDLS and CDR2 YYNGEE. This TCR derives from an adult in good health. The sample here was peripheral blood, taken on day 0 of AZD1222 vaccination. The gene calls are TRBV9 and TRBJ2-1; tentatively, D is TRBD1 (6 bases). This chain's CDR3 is CASSVGAHNEQFF. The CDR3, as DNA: TGTGCCAGCAGCGTGGGGGCTCACAATGAGCAGTTCTTC. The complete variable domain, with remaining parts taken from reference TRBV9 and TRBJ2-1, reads DSGVTQTPKHLITATGQRVTLRCSPRSGDLSVYWYQQSLDQGLQFLIQYYNGEERAKGNILERFSAQQFPDLHSELNLSSLELGDSALYFCASSVGAHNEQFFGPGTRLTVL.